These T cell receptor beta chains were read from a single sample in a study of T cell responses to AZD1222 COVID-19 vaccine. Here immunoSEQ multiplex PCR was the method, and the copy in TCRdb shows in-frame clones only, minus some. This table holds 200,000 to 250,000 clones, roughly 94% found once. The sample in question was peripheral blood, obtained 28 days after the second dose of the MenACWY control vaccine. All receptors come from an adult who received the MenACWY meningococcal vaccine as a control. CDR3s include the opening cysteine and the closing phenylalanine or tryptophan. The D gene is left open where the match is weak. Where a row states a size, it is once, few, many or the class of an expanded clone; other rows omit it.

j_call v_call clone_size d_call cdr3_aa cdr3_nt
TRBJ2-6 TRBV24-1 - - CATSDSGQLSSGANVLTF TGTGCCACCAGTGATTCGGGACAACTTTCTTCTGGGGCCAACGTCCTGACTTTC
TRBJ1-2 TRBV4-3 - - CASSQAQFDSQGGYTF TGCGCCAGCAGCCAAGCACAGTTTGACAGCCAGGGTGGCTACACCTTC
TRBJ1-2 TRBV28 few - CASSLFQGYSYGYTF TGTGCCAGCAGTTTATTCCAGGGTTATAGCTATGGCTACACCTTC
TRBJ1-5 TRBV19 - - CASSRPQNSNQPQHF TGTGCCAGTAGTCGACCGCAGAATAGCAATCAGCCCCAGCATTTT
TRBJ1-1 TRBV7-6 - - CASSLGTDMNTEAFF TGTGCCAGCAGCTTAGGCACGGACATGAACACTGAAGCTTTCTTT
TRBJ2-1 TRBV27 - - CASSLIRAYNEQFF TGTGCCAGCAGTTTAATCAGGGCCTACAATGAGCAGTTCTTC
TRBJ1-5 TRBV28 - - CASSLEQASNQPQHF TGTGCCAGCAGTTTAGAACAGGCGAGCAATCAGCCCCAGCATTTT
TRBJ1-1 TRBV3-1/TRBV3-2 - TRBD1 CASSRDRGGTNTEAFF TGTGCCAGCAGCCGGGACAGGGGGGGAACGAACACTGAAGCTTTCTTT
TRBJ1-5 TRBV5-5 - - CASTETAGFNQPQHF TGTGCCAGCACCGAGACCGCGGGGTTCAATCAGCCCCAGCATTTT
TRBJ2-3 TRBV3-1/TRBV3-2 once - CASSQRYRSTDTQYF TGTGCCAGCAGCCAACGTTACAGGAGCACAGATACGCAGTATTTT
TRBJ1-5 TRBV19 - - CASRDNDQPQHF TGTGCCAGTAGGGACAACGATCAGCCCCAGCATTTT
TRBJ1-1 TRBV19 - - CASSRTPWTEAFF TGTGCCAGTAGTCGGACCCCTTGGACTGAAGCTTTCTTT
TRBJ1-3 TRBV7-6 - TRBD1 CASSLRNPGGMAGNTIYF TGTGCCAGCAGCTTAAGAAACCCAGGGGGAATGGCTGGAAACACCATATATTTT
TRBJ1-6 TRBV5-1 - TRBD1 CASSNGQAAGYNSPLHF TGCGCCAGCAGCAATGGACAGGCCGCAGGCTATAATTCACCCCTCCACTTT
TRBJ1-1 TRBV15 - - CATSRQVNTEAFF TGTGCCACCAGCAGACAAGTGAACACTGAAGCTTTCTTT
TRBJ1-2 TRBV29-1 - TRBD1 CSVVETGTGFGYTF TGCAGCGTTGTTGAAACCGGGACAGGGTTTGGCTACACCTTC
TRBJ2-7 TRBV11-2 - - CASSLDLPTGPYEQYF TGTGCCAGCAGCTTAGATCTTCCGACAGGACCCTACGAGCAGTACTTC
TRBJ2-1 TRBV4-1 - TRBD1 CASSQVGRDRGGNEQFF TGCGCCAGCAGCCAAGTTGGCCGGGACAGGGGAGGGAATGAGCAGTTCTTC
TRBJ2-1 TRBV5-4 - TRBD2 CASSLYAGGLDEQFF TGTGCCAGCAGCTTGTATGCGGGAGGGCTGGATGAGCAGTTCTTC
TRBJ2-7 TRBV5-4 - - CASSLDGGGLSYEQYF TGTGCCAGCAGCTTGGATGGAGGCGGCCTCAGCTACGAGCAGTACTTC
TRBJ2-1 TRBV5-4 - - CASSLGQGLEYNEQFF TGTGCCAGCAGCTTGGGTCAGGGGTTAGAATACAATGAGCAGTTCTTC
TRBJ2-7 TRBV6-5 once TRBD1 CASSPPGTGSNEQYF TGTGCCAGCAGCCCCCCCGGGACAGGGAGCAACGAGCAGTACTTC
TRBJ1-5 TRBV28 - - CATTLSYSNQPQHF TGTGCCACCACTTTGAGCTATAGCAATCAGCCCCAGCATTTT
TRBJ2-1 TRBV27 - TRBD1 CASSWTGEYNEQFF TGTGCCAGCAGCTGGACAGGGGAATACAATGAGCAGTTCTTC